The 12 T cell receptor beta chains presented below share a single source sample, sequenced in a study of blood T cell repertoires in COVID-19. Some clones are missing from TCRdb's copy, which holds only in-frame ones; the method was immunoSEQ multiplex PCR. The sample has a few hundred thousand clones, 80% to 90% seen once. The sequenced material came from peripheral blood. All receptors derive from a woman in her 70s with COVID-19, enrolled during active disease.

This CDR3 is CASSQAATSGIRADTQYF. CDR3 nucleotides: TGTGCCAGCAGCCAAGCGGCGACTAGCGGGATTCGCGCAGATACGCAGTATTTT. The chain joins TRBV3-1 (or the pseudogene TRBV3-2) to TRBJ2-3; 11 nucleotides align to TRBD2. Germline loops: CDR1 LGHDT, CDR2 YNNKEL (reference sequence). V shed 1 base and J 4 bases; nucleotides not matched to a gene: 10. The CDR3 extends over 18 amino acids.

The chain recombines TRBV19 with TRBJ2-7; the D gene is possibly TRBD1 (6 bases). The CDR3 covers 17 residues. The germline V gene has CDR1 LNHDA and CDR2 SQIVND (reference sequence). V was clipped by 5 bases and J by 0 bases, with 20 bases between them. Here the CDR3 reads CASSRQLDSTISYEQYF. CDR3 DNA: TGTGCCAGTAGTCGCCAATTGGACAGTACGATCTCCTACGAGCAGTACTTC.

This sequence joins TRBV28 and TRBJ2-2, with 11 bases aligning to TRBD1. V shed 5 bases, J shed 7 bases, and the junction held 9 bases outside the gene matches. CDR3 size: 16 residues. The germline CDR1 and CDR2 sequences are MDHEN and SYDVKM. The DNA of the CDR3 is TGTGCCAGCAGTCCTCACGGACAGGGGGCTGGCGGGGAGCTGTTTTTT. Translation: CASSPHGQGAGGELFF.

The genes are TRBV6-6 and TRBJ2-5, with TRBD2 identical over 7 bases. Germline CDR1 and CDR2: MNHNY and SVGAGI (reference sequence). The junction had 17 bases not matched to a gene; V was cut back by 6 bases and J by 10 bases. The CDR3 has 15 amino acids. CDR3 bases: TGTGCCAGCAGGGGACTTGCTAGCTTGGGGGGGGACCAGTACTTC. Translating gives CASRGLASLGGDQYF.

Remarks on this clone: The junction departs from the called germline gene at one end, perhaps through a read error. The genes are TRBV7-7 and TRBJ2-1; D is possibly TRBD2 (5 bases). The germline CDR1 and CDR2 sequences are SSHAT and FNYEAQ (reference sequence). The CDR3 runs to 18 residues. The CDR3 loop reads CASSHDREVLATHDEQFF. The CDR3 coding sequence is TGTGCTAGCAGCCACGACCGTGAGGTGCTAGCCACACACGATGAGCAGTTCTTC.

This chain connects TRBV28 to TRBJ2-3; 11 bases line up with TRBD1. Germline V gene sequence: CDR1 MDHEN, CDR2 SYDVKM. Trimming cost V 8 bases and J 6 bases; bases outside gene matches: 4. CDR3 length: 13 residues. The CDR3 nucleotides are TGTGCCAGCCGGGACAGGGGGTCGGATACGCAGTATTTT. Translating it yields CASRDRGSDTQYF. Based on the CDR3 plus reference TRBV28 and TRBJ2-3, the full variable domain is DVKVTQSSRYLVKRTGEKVFLECVQDMDHENMFWYRQDPGLGLRLIYFSYDVKMKEKGDIPEGYSVSREKKERFSLILESASTNQTSMYLCASRDRGSDTQYFGPGTRLTVL.

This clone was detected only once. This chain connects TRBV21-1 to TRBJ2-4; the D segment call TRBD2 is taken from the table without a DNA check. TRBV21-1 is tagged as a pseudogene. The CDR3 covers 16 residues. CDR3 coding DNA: TGTGCCAGCAGGGCCCCGGGGAGATTAGCCAAAAACATTCAGTACTTC. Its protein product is CASRAPGRLAKNIQYF.

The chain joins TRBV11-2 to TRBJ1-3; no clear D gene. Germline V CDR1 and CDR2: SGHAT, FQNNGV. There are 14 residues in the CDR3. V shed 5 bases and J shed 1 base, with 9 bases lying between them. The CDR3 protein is CASSIQPSGNTIYF. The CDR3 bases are TGTGCCAGCAGCATACAGCCGTCTGGAAACACCATATATTTT.

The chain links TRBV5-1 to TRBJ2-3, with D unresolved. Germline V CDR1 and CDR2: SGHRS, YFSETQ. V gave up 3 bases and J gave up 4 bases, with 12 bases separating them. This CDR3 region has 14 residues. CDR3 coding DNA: TGCGCCAGCAGCTCCATAGCCGGAGCAGATACGCAGTATTTT. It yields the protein CASSSIAGADTQYF.

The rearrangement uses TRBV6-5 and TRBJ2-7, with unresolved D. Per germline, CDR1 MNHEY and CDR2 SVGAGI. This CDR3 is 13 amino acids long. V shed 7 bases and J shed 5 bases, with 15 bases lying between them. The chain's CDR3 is CASTPGSLDEQYF. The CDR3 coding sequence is TGTGCCAGCACCCCGGGTAGCCTCGACGAGCAGTACTTC.

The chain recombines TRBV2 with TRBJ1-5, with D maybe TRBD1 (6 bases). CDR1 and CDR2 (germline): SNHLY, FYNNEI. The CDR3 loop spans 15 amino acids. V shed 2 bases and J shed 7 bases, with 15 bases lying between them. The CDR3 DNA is TGTGCCAGCAGTGAACAGGCAGGGGTGGGCCAGCCCCAGCATTTT. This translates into CASSEQAGVGQPQHF. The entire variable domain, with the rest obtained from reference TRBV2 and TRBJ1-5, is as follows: EPEVTQTPSHQVTQMGQEVILRCVPISNHLYFYWYRQILGQKVEFLVSFYNNEISEKSEIFDDQFSVERPDGSNFTLKIRSTKLEDSAMYFCASSEQAGVGQPQHFGDGTRLSIL.

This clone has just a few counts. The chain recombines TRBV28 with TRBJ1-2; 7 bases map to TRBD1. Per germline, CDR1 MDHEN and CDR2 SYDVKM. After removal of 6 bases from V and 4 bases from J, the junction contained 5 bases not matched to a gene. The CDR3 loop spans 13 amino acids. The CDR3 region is CASRDGTAYGYTF. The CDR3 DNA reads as TGTGCCAGCAGAGACGGGACAGCCTATGGCTACACCTTC.